These T cell receptor beta chains were read from a single sample in a study of blood T cell repertoires in COVID-19. Repertoires were generated with immunoSEQ multiplex PCR, while TCRdb's copy carries only in-frame clones and drops some. The data contain a few hundred thousand clones, about nine tenths of them singletons. The sequenced material came from peripheral blood. The receptors come from a woman in her forties or fifties with acute or convalescent COVID-19. CDR3s include the opening cysteine and the closing phenylalanine or tryptophan. Each record gives: clone size, J gene, V gene, D gene, CDR3 DNA, CDR3 protein. A D gene is named only where the DNA matches it firmly. Expanded clones get a size class; other rows say once, few or many, or leave the size out.

>-|TRBJ2-1|TRBV5-1|-
TGCGCCAGCAGCTTGGAAGGAGGGGTCAGACTAGAGGCGAACAATGAGCAGTTCTTC
CASSLEGGVRLEANNEQFF
>once|TRBJ1-4|TRBV7-6|-
TGTGCCAGCAGCCCCTCTGGTCGAGGGGAAAAACTGTTTTTT
CASSPSGRGEKLFF
>-|TRBJ2-2|TRBV7-2|TRBD2
TGTGCCAGCAGCCCCAGCGGGGTGAACACCGGGGAGCTGTTTTTT
CASSPSGVNTGELFF
>-|TRBJ2-3|TRBV24-1|-
TGTGCCACCAGTGAGGGCAGCTCAGATACGCAGTATTTT
CATSEGSSDTQYF
>-|TRBJ1-2|TRBV24-1|TRBD1
TGTGCCACCAGTGGCGACAGGGGGAATGGCTACACCTTC
CATSGDRGNGYTF
>-|TRBJ2-5|TRBV9|TRBD1
TGTGCCAGCAGCGTAGCAGGGGGCGGGGAGACCCAGTACTTC
CASSVAGGGETQYF
>-|TRBJ2-1|TRBV5-1|-
TGCGCCAGCAGCTTGGGCGGGGCCTCCTACAATGAGCAGTTCTTC
CASSLGGASYNEQFF
>-|TRBJ1-4|TRBV30|-
TGTGCCTGGAGTGGAAAGAGCTATGAAAAACTGTTTTTT
CAWSGKSYEKLFF
>once|TRBJ2-2|TRBV24-1|-
TGTGCCACCACCGACAGGAACACCGGGGAGCTGTTTTTT
CATTDRNTGELFF
>-|TRBJ1-5|TRBV5-1|TRBD1
TGCGCCAGCAGCCTGAGACCCGGACAGGGGTTATATAGCAATCAGCCCCAGCATTTT
CASSLRPGQGLYSNQPQHF
>few|TRBJ2-1|TRBV4-1|TRBD1
TGCGCCAGCAGCCAGTCGGGACAGGTCAACAATGAGCAGTTCTTC
CASSQSGQVNNEQFF
>-|TRBJ2-3|TRBV28|-
TGTGCCAGCAGTTCCCGGGATACGCAGTATTTT
CASSSRDTQYF
>few|TRBJ1-1|TRBV12-3/TRBV12-4|TRBD1
TGTGCCAGCAGTCGGACAGGGAACACTGAAGCTTTCTTT
CASSRTGNTEAFF
>-|TRBJ2-7|TRBV5-1|TRBD1
TGCGCCAGCAGCTTGGGAGGGGGCGACTACGAGCAGTACTTC
CASSLGGGDYEQYF
>-|TRBJ1-2|TRBV10-3|-
TGTGCCATCAGTGAGGGGGGGTATGGCTACACCTTC
CAISEGGYGYTF
>-|TRBJ1-2|TRBV5-5|-
TGTGCCAGCAGCTTGGTTGGGTCCCCAGCGTATGGCTACACCTTC
CASSLVGSPAYGYTF
>-|TRBJ2-5|TRBV29-1|-
TGCAGCGTTGAAAGACTGGAGACCCAGTACTTC
CSVERLETQYF
>few|TRBJ2-7|TRBV19|-
TGTGCCAGTAGTATGGAGGGCGGGCCCTACGAGCAGTACTTC
CASSMEGGPYEQYF
>-|TRBJ1-3|TRBV9|-
TGTGCCAGCAGCGCAAATATAGGGAGGCAGTCTGGAAACACCATATATTTT
CASSANIGRQSGNTIYF
>-|TRBJ1-1|TRBV7-5|-
TGTGTCAGAAGCTTAGCCGCTTTGAGGGTTCGGAACACTGAAGCTTTCTTT
CVRSLAALRVRNTEAFF
>-|TRBJ2-5|TRBV3-1/TRBV3-2|-
TGTGCCAGCAGCCGCGGAGGGGAGACCCAGTACTTC
CASSRGGETQYF
>-|TRBJ1-5|TRBV18|TRBD1
TGTGCCAGCTCAGCAACAGGGGGCCATAGCAATCAGCCCCAGCATTTT
CASSATGGHSNQPQHF
>-|TRBJ2-2|TRBV19|TRBD2
TGTGCCAGTAACTCGGGACTAGCGCCCGGGGAGCTGTTTTTT
CASNSGLAPGELFF
>once|TRBJ1-6|TRBV6-1|TRBD1
TGTGCCAGCAGTGTACCAACAATTGAAGGGACAGGTCGCTCACCCCTCCACTTT
CASSVPTIEGTGRSPLHF
>once|TRBJ1-6|TRBV30|TRBD1
TGTGCCTGGAGTGGGGGACAGCTAGATTCACCCCTCCACTTT
CAWSGGQLDSPLHF